This entry describes one T cell receptor beta chain. Its antigen remains unknown. TCRdb reprocessed the reads via MiXCR and lists one record per CDR3 protein. The repertoire holds about 130,000 distinct CDR3 sequences, with 24% as singletons. The CDR3 is 12 residues long. Looked up from germline, CDR1 is MGHDK and CDR2 is SYGVNS. Between the trimmed V and J ends, which lost 2 bases and 6 bases, there was a span of 8 bases. This sample is drawn from a study of T cell repertoires in cytomegalovirus infection. Study as a whole: Both CMV infection and a matching HLA type were indicated by public TCR beta signatures.

Study observations and caveats: CMV carriers with the relevant HLA were identified by cumulative public TCR beta family frequency. The ex vivo response was dominated by HLA-C-restricted CMV-specific TCR beta clonotypes.

This TCR was recovered from a human donor in good health (CMV status not recorded). Some clones in this sample may be carry-over from other donors' samples. The V and J genes are TRBV25-1 and TRBJ2-7; the D gene is possibly TRBD1 (5 bases). The sequencing input was PBMCs, sequenced either directly or after in vitro stimulation (not recorded which). CDR3 DNA: TGTGCCAGCAGTGAAGCAGGGATCGAGCAGTACTTC. Residues: CASSEAGIEQYF.